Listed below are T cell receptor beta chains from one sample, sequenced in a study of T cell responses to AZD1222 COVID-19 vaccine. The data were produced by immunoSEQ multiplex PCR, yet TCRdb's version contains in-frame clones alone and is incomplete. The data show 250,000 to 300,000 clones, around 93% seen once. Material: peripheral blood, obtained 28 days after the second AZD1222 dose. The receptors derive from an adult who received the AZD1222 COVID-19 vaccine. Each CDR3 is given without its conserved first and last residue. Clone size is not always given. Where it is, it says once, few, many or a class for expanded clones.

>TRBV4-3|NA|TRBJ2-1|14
ASSQEAVTTYNEQF
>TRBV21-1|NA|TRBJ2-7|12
ASSTRGVPYEQY
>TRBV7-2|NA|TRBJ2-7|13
ASSSGQGAGYEQY
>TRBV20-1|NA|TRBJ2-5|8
SARRETQY
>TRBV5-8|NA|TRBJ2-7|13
ASSFRGRVRNEQY
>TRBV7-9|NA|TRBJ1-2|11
ASSSGLDYGYT
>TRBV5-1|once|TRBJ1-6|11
ASSLTANSPLH
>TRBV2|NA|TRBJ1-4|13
ASSRQGERGEKLF
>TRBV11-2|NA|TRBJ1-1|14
ASSLGLRDRLTEAF
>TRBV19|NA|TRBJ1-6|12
ASKSDLYNSPLH
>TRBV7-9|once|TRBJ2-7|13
ASSHEGGHQYEQY
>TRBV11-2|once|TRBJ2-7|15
ASSFPPAGRPTYEQY
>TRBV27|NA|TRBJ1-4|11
ASSPRWGRELF
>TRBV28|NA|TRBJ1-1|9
AAARGYEAF
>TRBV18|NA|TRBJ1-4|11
ASSPDSNEKLF
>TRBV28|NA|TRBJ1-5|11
ASRQGGNQPQH
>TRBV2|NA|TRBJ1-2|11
ASRVTLQRGYT
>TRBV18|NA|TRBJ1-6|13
ASSPRGQGSSPLH
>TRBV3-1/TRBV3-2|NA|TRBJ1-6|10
ASSQSDSPLH
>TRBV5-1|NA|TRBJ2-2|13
ASSFGTGRAGELF
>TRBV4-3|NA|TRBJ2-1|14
ASSQGYSSARNEQF
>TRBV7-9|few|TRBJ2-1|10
ASRTQLDEQF
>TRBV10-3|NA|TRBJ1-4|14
AISQGQGKSFEKLF
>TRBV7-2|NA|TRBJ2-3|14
ASSLDPGGGADTQY
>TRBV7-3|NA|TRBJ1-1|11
ASSRDRDAEAF
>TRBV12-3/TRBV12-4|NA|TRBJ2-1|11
ASRRQGRKEQF
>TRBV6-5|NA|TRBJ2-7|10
AGGRDGYEQY
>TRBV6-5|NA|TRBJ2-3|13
ASSYSMRGVDTQY